This T cell receptor beta chain was sequenced in a study of T cells in localized non-small cell lung cancer. Study-level findings and limits: A higher density of T cells in blood coincided with extended overall survival. Owing to sequencing of a solitary tumor region, heterogeneity cannot be discounted. It was uninvolved adjacent lung that showed the highest T cell clonality, exceeding tumor. A median 57 of the top 100 tumor clones appeared in adjacent lung.

Repertoires were generated with immunoSEQ multiplex PCR, while TCRdb's copy carries only in-frame clones and drops some. The table shows tens of thousands of clones, with 70% to 90% occurring only once. With respect to this clone: Antigen unknown.

The V gene's germline CDR1 is SGDLS and CDR2 YYNGEE. The ends were cut back, 0 bases at V and 0 bases at J, with 11 bases in the middle. The CDR3 is made up of 16 amino acids. This sample comprised peripheral blood, obtained before any cancer treatment. The TCR originated in a female donor over 55 with stage I lung adenocarcinoma. The chain uses TRBV9 and TRBJ2-3, with a tentative D call TRBD2 (5 bases). CDR3 sequence reads: CASSVAGQRSTDTQYF. CDR3 in DNA: TGTGCCAGCAGCGTAGCTGGGCAGCGGAGCACAGATACGCAGTATTTT.